This T cell receptor (beta chain) was captured by sequencing in a study of blood T cell repertoires in COVID-19. Study-wide context: Sites in the United States, Italy and Spain provided acute and convalescent COVID-19 samples. PBMCs, B-cell-depleted T cells, or T cells provided the cDNA or gDNA that made up the material.

The CDR3 sequence is 12 residues long. V lost 8 bases, J lost 5 bases, and 12 bases lay in between. Source study methods: Estimated nucleated cell counts came from reference gene primer amplification. Clones were read by immunoSEQ multiplex PCR, and TCRdb kept only the in-frame ones, dropping some. The V and J calls and clone size are taken from that table; D and trimming were inferred from the DNA. The sample has 200,000 or so clones; approximately 84% are singletons. The genes are TRBV12-3 or TRBV12-4 and TRBJ2-5; D is perhaps TRBD2 (5 bases). Specimen: peripheral blood. The sequence was collected from a man aged 50 to 60 who had recovered from COVID-19. The CDR3 reads CASSGLGETQYF. CDR3 bases: TGTGCCAGCTCGGGGTTGGGGGAGACCCAGTACTTC.